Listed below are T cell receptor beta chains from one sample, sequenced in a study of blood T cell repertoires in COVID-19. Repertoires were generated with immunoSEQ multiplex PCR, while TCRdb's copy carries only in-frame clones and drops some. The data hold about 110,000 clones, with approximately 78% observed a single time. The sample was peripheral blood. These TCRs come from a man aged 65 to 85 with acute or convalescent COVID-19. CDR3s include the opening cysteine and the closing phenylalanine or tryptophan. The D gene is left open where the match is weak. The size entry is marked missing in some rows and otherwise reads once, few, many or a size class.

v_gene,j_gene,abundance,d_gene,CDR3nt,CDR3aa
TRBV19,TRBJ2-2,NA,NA,TGTGCCAGTAGCAGCCGACAGGGAGGCATCGGGGAGCTGTTTTTT,CASSSRQGGIGELFF
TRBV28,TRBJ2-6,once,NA,TGTGCCAGCAGTTTAGAAGGGAGCGGGGCCAACGTCCTGACTTTC,CASSLEGSGANVLTF
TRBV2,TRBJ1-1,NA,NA,TGTGCCAGCAGTGAAGCGTCTTCAGGGGACAACACTGAAGCTTTCTTT,CASSEASSGDNTEAFF
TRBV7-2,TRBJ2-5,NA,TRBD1,TGTGCCAGCAGCTTAGAGGGGACAGGGGTCAGGGCCCAGTACTTC,CASSLEGTGVRAQYF
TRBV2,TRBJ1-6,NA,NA,TGTGCCAGCACTCGGGACATGATCTATAATTCACCCCTCCACTTT,CASTRDMIYNSPLHF
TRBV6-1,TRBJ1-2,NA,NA,TGTGCCAGCAGTGAAGTTGCGAAATCCAACTATGGCTACACCTTC,CASSEVAKSNYGYTF
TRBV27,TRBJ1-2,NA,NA,TGTGCCAGCAGTGGGGACGGGACAACCGGGAGGTATGGCTACACCTTC,CASSGDGTTGRYGYTF
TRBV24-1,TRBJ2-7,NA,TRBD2,TGTGCCACCAGTGAAGGGACTAGCGGGATCTACGAGCAGTACTTC,CATSEGTSGIYEQYF
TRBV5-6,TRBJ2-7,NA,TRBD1,TGTGCCAGCAGCCCGGCCTCGGGACAGAAGGCCTACGAGCAGTACTTC,CASSPASGQKAYEQYF
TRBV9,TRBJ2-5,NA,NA,TGTGCCAGCAGCGTCTCCCCATCTAGGGAGACCCAGTACTTC,CASSVSPSRETQYF
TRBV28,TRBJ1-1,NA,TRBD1,TGTGCCAGCAGCTCCCCTCCCACAGGGGGCACTGAAGCTTTCTTT,CASSSPPTGGTEAFF
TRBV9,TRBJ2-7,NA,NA,TGTGCCAGCAGCGAGACTAGGTTCTCCTACGAGCAGTACTTC,CASSETRFSYEQYF
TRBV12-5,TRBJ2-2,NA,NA,TGTGCTAGTGATACAGGGTTAGGCACCGGGGAGCTGTTTTTT,CASDTGLGTGELFF
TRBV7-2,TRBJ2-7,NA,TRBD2,TGTGCCAGCAGCTTAGCAGCAGCGGGGAGGAGCGAGCAGTACTTC,CASSLAAAGRSEQYF
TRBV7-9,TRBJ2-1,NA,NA,TGTGCCACATCCTCACAGGGTTGGAATGAGCAGTTCTTC,CATSSQGWNEQFF
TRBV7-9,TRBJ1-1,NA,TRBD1,TGTGCCAGCAGACATCGGGCCGGGACAGGGGAGACTGAAGCTTTCTTT,CASRHRAGTGETEAFF
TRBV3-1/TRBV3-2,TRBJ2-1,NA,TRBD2,TGTGCCAGCAGCCTGGGCGGGAGAGGGACCTACAATGAGCAGTTCTTC,CASSLGGRGTYNEQFF
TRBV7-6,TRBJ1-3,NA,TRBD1,TGTGCCAGCAGCTTAGAGGGACAGGGGGGAAACACCATATATTTT,CASSLEGQGGNTIYF
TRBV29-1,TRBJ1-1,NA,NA,TGCAGCGTTCTAACAGGTGGATCGTGGTGGGAAACTGAAGCTTTCTTT,CSVLTGGSWWETEAFF
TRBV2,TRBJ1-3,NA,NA,TGTGCCAGCAGTCCAGGGCGTGCTCCTGGAAACACCATATATTTT,CASSPGRAPGNTIYF
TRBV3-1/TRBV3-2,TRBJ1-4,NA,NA,TGTGCCAGCAGCCGAAAAAAGAGTGAAAAACTGTTTTTT,CASSRKKSEKLFF
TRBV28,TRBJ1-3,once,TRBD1,TGTGCCAGCAGTACGACAGGGTATGGAAACACCATATATTTT,CASSTTGYGNTIYF
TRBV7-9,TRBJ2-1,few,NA,TGTGCCAGCAGCTTGGTGGCCGCTGAGCAGTTCTTC,CASSLVAAEQFF
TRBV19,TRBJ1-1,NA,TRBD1,TGTGCCAGTAGTGTGATTGGACAGGGGGCCCCTGAAGCTTTCTTT,CASSVIGQGAPEAFF
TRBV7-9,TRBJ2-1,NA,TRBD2,TGTGCCAGCAGCCATAGGACTAGCGGGAGGACGCCCTACAATGAGCAGTTCTTC,CASSHRTSGRTPYNEQFF
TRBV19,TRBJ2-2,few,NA,TGTGCCAGTAGTATAGCCGGACTGAGACCTGAGACCGGGGAGCTGTTTTTT,CASSIAGLRPETGELFF
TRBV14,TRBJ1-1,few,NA,TGTGCCAGCAGCCAATTTTGGGCTTCGGAAGCTTTCTTT,CASSQFWASEAFF
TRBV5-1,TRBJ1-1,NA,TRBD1,TGCGCCAGCAGCTTGGGCGCAGGGGGGAACACTGAAGCTTTCTTT,CASSLGAGGNTEAFF
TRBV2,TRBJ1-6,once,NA,TGTGCCAGCAGTATAAATTCACCCCTCCACTTT,CASSINSPLHF
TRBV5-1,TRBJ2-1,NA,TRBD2,TGCGCCAGCAGCTTGACTAGCGGGGAATCCTACAATGAGCAGTTCTTC,CASSLTSGESYNEQFF
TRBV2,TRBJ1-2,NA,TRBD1,TGTGCCAGCAGTCCGGACAGGGGAGGTGGCTACACCTTC,CASSPDRGGGYTF
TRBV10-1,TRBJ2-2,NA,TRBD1,TGCGCCAGCAACCCGGGACAGGGAATGACCGGGGAGCTGTTTTTT,CASNPGQGMTGELFF
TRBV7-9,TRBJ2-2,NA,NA,TGTGCCAGCAGCTTTCGGGAGCACGGGGAGCTGTTTTTT,CASSFREHGELFF
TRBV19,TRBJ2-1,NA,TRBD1,TGTGCCAGTACCCGGGACAGTAGCTCCTACAATGAGCAGTTCTTC,CASTRDSSSYNEQFF
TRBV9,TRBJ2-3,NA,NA,TGTGCCAGCAGCGTAGAGCCGGTCACAGATACGCAGTATTTT,CASSVEPVTDTQYF
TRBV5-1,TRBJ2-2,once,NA,TGCGCCAGCAGCTTGGGTCGACAGACCGGGGAGCTGTTTTTT,CASSLGRQTGELFF
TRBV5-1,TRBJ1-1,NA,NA,TGCGCCAGCAGCGCCACCCAGGCGAACACTGAAGCTTTCTTT,CASSATQANTEAFF
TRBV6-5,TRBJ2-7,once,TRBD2,TGTGCCAGCAGTTACTCGCGGGGGTACGAGCAGTACTTC,CASSYSRGYEQYF
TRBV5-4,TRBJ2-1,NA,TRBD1,TGTGCCAGCAGCTTGGGACAGGGGCATGTCTATGAGCAGTTCTTC,CASSLGQGHVYEQFF
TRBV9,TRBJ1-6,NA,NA,TGTGCCAGCAGCGGAACCGGAGCCATCAATTCACCCCTCCACTTT,CASSGTGAINSPLHF
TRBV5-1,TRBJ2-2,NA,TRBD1,TGCGCCAGCAGCAATGGACAGGGGGGCACCGGGGAGCTGTTTTTT,CASSNGQGGTGELFF
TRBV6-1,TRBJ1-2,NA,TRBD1,TGTGCCAGCAGTGATGGGACAGCCGATAACTATGGCTACACCTTC,CASSDGTADNYGYTF
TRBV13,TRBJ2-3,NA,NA,TGTGCCAGCAGCTTACCCGGAGCAGATACGCAGTATTTT,CASSLPGADTQYF